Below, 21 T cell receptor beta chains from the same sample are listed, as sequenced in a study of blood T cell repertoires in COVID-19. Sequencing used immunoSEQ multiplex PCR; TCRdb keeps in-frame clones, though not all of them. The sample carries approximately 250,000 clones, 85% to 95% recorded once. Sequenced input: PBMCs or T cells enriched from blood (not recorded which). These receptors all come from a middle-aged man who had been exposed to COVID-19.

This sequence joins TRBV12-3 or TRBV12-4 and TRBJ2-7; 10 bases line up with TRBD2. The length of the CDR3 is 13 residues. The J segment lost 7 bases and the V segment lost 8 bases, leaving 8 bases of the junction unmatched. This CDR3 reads CASGLAGADEQYF. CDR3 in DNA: TGTGCCAGCGGGCTAGCGGGAGCGGATGAGCAGTACTTC.

CDR3 bases: TGCGCCAGCAGCCCTGAGGCCGGGGGTCGACAGCCCCAGCATTTT. This encodes CASSPEAGGRQPQHF. The J gene is TRBJ1-5, the V gene TRBV4-1, with D maybe TRBD1 (5 bases). Germline loops: CDR1 MGHRA, CDR2 YSYEKL. V was pared by 4 bases and J by 7 bases, with 17 bases between. The CDR3 runs 15 residues.

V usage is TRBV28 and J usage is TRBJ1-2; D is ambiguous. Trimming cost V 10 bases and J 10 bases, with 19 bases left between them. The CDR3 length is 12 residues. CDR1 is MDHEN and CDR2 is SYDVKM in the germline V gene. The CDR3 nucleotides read TGTGCCATCGGGGAGTTGTTGACGACCTACACCTTC. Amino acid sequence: CAIGELLTTYTF.

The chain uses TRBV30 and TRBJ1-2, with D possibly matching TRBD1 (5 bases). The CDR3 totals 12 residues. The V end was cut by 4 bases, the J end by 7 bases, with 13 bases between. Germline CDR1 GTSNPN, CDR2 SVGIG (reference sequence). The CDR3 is CAWIATGGGYTF. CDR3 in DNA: TGTGCCTGGATTGCGACGGGGGGTGGCTACACCTTC.

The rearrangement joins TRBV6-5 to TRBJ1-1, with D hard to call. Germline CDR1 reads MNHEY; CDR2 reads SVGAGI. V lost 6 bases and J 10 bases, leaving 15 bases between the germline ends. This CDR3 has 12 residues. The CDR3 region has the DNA TGTGCCAGCAGCCCCGGGAGTACGAGAGCTTTCTTT. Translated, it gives CASSPGSTRAFF.

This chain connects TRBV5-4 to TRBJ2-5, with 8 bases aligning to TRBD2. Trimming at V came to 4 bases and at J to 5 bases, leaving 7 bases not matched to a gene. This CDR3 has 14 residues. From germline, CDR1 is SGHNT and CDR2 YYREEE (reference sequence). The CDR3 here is CASSRGLEEETQYF. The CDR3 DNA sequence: TGTGCCAGCAGCCGGGGACTAGAGGAGGAGACCCAGTACTTC.

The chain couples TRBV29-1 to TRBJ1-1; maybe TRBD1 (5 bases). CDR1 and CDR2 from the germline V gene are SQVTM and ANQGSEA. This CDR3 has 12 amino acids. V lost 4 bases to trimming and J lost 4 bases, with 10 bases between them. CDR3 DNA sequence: TGCAGCGTTGGAGTCGGGGGCACTGAAGCTTTCTTT. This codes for CSVGVGGTEAFF.

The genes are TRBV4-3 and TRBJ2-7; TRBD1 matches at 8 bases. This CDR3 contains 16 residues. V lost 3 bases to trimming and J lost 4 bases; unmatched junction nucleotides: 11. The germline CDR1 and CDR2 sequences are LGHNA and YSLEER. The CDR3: CASSQSLTGASYEQYF. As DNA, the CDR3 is TGCGCCAGCAGCCAGTCCCTGACAGGGGCTTCTTACGAGCAGTACTTC.

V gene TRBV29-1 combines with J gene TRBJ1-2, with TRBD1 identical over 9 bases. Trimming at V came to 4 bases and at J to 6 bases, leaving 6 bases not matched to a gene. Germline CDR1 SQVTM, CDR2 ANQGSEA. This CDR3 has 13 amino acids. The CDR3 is CSVALGTGNGYTF. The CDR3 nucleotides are TGCAGCGTTGCTCTGGGGACAGGGAATGGCTACACCTTC. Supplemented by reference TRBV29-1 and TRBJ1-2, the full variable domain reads SAVISQKPSRDICQRGTSLTIQCQVDSQVTMMFWYRQQPGQSLTLIATANQGSEATYESGFVIDKFPISRPNLTFSTLTVSNMSPEDSSIYLCSVALGTGNGYTFGSGTRLTVV.

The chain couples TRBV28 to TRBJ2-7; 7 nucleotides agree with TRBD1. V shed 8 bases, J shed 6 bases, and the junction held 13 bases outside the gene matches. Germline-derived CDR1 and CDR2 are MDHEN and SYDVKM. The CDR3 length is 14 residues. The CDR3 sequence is CASGLGTEGSEQYF. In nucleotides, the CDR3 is TGTGCCAGCGGTCTTGGGACAGAGGGGTCCGAGCAGTACTTC.

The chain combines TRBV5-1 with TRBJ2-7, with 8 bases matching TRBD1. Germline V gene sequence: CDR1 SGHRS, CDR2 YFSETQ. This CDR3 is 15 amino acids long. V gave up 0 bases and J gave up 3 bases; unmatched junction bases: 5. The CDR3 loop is CASSLGRDRHYEQYF. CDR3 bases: TGCGCCAGCAGCTTGGGGAGGGACAGGCACTACGAGCAGTACTTC.

This CDR3 reads CAIRGDRGRENTEAFF. Written as DNA, the CDR3 is TGTGCCATCAGGGGGGACAGGGGGCGCGAGAACACTGAAGCTTTCTTT. The gene calls are TRBV10-3 and TRBJ1-1, with 12 positions matching TRBD1. This CDR3 has 16 residues. Germline CDR1 and CDR2: ENHRY and SYGVKD. V dropped 6 bases and J dropped 1; count of bases not matched to a gene: 6.

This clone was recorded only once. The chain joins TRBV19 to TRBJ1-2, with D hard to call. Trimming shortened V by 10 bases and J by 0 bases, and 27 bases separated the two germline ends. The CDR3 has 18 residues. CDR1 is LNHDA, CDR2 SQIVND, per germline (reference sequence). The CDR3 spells CATAEYGGRSTANYGYTF. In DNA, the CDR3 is TGTGCCACCGCGGAGTACGGAGGACGGTCTACTGCTAACTATGGCTACACCTTC.

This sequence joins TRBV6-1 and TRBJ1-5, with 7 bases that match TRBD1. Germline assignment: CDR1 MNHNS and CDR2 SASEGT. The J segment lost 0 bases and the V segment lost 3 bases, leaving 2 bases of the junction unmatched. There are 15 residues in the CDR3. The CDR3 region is CASSDRGNSNQPQHF. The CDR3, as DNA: TGTGCCAGCAGTGACAGGGGGAATAGCAATCAGCCCCAGCATTTT.

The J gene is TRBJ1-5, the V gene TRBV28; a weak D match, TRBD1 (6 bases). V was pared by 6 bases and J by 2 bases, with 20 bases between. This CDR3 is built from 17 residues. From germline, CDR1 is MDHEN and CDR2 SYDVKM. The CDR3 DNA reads TGTGCCAGCAGGGACATAGAGACAGGCGACGGCAATCAGCCCCAGCATTTT. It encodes CASRDIETGDGNQPQHF. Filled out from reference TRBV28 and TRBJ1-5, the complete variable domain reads DVKVTQSSRYLVKRTGEKVFLECVQDMDHENMFWYRQDPGLGLRLIYFSYDVKMKEKGDIPEGYSVSREKKERFSLILESASTNQTSMYLCASRDIETGDGNQPQHFGDGTRLSIL.

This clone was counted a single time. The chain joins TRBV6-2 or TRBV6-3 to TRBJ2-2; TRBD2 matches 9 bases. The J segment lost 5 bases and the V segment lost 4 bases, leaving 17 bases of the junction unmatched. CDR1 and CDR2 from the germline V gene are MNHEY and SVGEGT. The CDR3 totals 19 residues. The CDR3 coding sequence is TGTGCCAGCAGTTCGACCGGGACTAGCCTACAAGGGGGTACCGGGGAGCTGTTTTTT. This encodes CASSSTGTSLQGGTGELFF.

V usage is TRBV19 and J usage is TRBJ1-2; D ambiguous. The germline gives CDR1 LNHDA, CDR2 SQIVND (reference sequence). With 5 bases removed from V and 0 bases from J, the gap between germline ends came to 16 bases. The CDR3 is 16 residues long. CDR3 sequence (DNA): TGTGCCAGTAGTTCCGGTGATATAGAAGCTAACTATGGCTACACCTTC. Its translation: CASSSGDIEANYGYTF. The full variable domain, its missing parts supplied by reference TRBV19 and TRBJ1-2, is DGGITQSPKYLFRKEGQNVTLSCEQNLNHDAMYWYRQDPGQGLRLIYYSQIVNDFQKGDIAEGYSVSREKKESFPLTVTSAQKNPTAFYLCASSSGDIEANYGYTFGSGTRLTVV.

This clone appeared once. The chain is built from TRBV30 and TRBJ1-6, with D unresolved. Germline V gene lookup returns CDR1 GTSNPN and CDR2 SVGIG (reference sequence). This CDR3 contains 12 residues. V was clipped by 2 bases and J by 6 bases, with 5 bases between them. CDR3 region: CAWSPLNSPLHF. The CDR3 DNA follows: TGTGCCTGGAGTCCCCTTAATTCACCCCTCCACTTT.

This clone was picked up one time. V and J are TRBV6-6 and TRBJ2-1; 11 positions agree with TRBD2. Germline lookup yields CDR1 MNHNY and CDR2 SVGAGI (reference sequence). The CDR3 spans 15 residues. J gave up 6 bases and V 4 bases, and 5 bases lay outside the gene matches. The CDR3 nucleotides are TGTGCCAGCAGTTCCTTTAGCGGGAGGGCCAATGAGCAGTTCTTC. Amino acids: CASSSFSGRANEQFF.

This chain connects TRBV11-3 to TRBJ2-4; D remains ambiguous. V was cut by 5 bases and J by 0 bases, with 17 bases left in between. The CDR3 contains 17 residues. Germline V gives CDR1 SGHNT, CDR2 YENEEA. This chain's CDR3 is CASSPKERQLAKNIQYF. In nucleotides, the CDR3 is TGTGCCAGCAGCCCTAAGGAGAGGCAACTAGCCAAAAACATTCAGTACTTC.

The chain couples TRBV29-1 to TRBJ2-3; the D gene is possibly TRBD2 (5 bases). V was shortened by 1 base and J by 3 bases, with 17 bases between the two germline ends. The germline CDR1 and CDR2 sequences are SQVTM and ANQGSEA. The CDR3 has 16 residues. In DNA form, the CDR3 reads TGCAGCGTTGAAGCTATACCCGGTTTAGCGACAGATACGCAGTATTTT. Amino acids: CSVEAIPGLATDTQYF.